This passage covers 7 T cell receptor beta chains from one sample sequenced in a study of beta chain features in type 1 diabetes. Findings of the study overall: Researchers report that Type 1 diabetes patients had moderately but significantly shorter TCRB CDR3s across all four CD4+ subsets.

These TCRs' antigens remain unknown. Expressed TCRB transcripts were sequenced after all isolated RNA was converted to cDNA. The method was immunoSEQ multiplex PCR; TCRdb's version includes in-frame clones alone and lacks a portion of them. The sample records about 370,000 clones, around 9.6% being singletons. The sample comprised central memory CD4+ T cells from blood. The source of these receptors is a man aged 25 to 45 with type 1 diabetes.

There are a few counts of this clone. V and J are TRBV18 and TRBJ2-7, with TRBD2 as a possible D gene (7 bases). The CDR3 covers 15 residues. V was shortened by 4 bases and J by 3 bases, with 16 bases between the two germline ends. CDR1 and CDR2 from the germline V gene are KGHSH and LQKENI. The CDR3, as DNA: TGTGCCAGCTCACGGGCGGGGGCCCCCGACTACGAGCAGTACTTC. Protein product: CASSRAGAPDYEQYF.

V usage is TRBV27 and J usage is TRBJ1-5; D is possibly TRBD1 (5 bases). There are 13 residues in the CDR3. CDR1 MNHEY and CDR2 SMNVEV come from the germline V gene (reference sequence). V was pared by 7 bases and J by 3 bases, with 10 bases between. The CDR3, as DNA: TGTGCCAGCATGAGGGACGTCAATCAGCCCCAGCATTTT. This translates into CASMRDVNQPQHF.

This clone has only a few counts. J is TRBJ2-7 and V is TRBV5-1; TRBD1 might be the D (5 bases). The V and J ends lost 7 bases and 6 bases respectively, with 20 bases between them. Germline V gene lookup returns CDR1 SGHRS and CDR2 YFSETQ. The CDR3 extends over 14 amino acids. The CDR3 region has the DNA TGCGCCAGCTGCCCCGACAGTTCCCCTGGCGAGCAGTACTTC. This encodes CASCPDSSPGEQYF.

The table lists this clone with a few counts. Other DNA sequences from this sample encode an identical CDR3 as well. This chain joins TRBV6-1 and TRBJ2-1, with no clear D. The germline V gene encodes CDR1 MNHNS and CDR2 SASEGT. Trimming pared 6 bases from V and 2 bases from J, leaving 11 bases between. The CDR3 contains 14 residues. The CDR3 sequence is CASSPTGTYNEQFF. CDR3 nucleotide sequence: TGTGCCAGCAGCCCGACGGGTACCTACAATGAGCAGTTCTTC.

This clone was recorded many times. The same CDR3 is also encoded by other DNA sequences in this sample. This rearrangement joins TRBV2 to TRBJ2-1; no clear D. V dropped 3 bases and J dropped 2 bases, with 8 bases sitting between them. This CDR3 is 14 amino acids long. From germline, CDR1 is SNHLY and CDR2 FYNNEI. Here the CDR3 DNA reads TGTGCCAGCAGTGATCCAGGCACCTACAATGAGCAGTTCTTC. It specifies CASSDPGTYNEQFF.

V and J are TRBV29-1 and TRBJ2-1; the match to TRBD1 covers 9 bases. V lost 5 bases, J lost 4 bases, and 3 bases stayed unmatched. Germline CDR1 SQVTM, CDR2 ANQGSEA. CDR3 length: 13 amino acids. The CDR3 is CSVLGTGYNEQFF. The CDR3 coding sequence is TGCAGCGTTCTCGGGACAGGGTACAATGAGCAGTTCTTC.

The chain is built from TRBV9 and TRBJ2-3; tentatively, D is TRBD2 (5 bases). The V end was cut by 4 bases, the J end by 5 bases, with 8 bases between. CDR3 length: 12 amino acids. Germline V gene lookup returns CDR1 SGDLS and CDR2 YYNGEE. CDR3 sequence: CASSPRGDTQYF. As DNA, the CDR3 is TGTGCCAGCAGCCCTCGGGGAGATACGCAGTATTTT.